Listed here are 12 T cell receptor beta chains from one sample, sequenced in a study of blood T cell repertoires in COVID-19. The repertoire was sequenced with immunoSEQ multiplex PCR; TCRdb's copy has only in-frame clones and lacks some. The sample shows roughly 270,000 clones, 85% of them seen only once. The material sequenced was PBMCs or T cells enriched from blood (not recorded which). Receptors originate from a woman between 50 and 59 years old who had recovered from COVID-19.

As regards this clone: Other DNA sequences in the sample encode the same CDR3. The V call is TRBV4-3, the J call TRBJ1-6, with TRBD1 identical over 12 bases. V was clipped by 1 base and J by 10 bases; unmatched bases: 2. CDR3 length equals 15 residues. The V gene's germline CDR1 is LGHNA and CDR2 YSLEER. The CDR3: CASSQAGTGGSPLHF. For the CDR3, the DNA is TGCGCCAGCAGCCAAGCCGGGACAGGGGGCTCACCCCTCCACTTT.

V and J are TRBV18 and TRBJ1-3; 8 nucleotides align to TRBD1. V was pared by 3 bases and J by 0 bases, with 4 bases of the junction left unmatched. Germline values: CDR1 KGHSH, CDR2 LQKENI. This CDR3 contains 16 residues. CDR3 protein: CASSPQGASSGNTIYF. CDR3 bases: TGTGCCAGCTCACCGCAGGGGGCGTCCTCTGGAAACACCATATATTTT.

The chain links TRBV19 to TRBJ2-5; TRBD1 is a possible D gene (6 bases). The germline CDR1 and CDR2 sequences are LNHDA and SQIVND (reference sequence). V was clipped by 4 bases and J by 3 bases, with 15 bases between them. The length of the CDR3 is 15 residues. As DNA, the CDR3 is TGTGCCAGTAGTAGGATGAACAGGGCAGAAGAGACCCAGTACTTC. It is translated as CASSRMNRAEETQYF.

The sample holds one count of this clone. The chain couples TRBV11-2 to TRBJ1-2; D remains ambiguous. V dropped 4 bases and J dropped 8 bases, with 17 bases sitting between them. The CDR3 length is 14 residues. Germline V gives CDR1 SGHAT, CDR2 FQNNGV. The CDR3 nucleotides are TGTGCCAGCAGCTCCCCCAAGAGGCCTGGGGGCTACACCTTC. Translation: CASSSPKRPGGYTF.

The CDR3 spells CASSFRGETQYF. DNA for the CDR3: TGTGCCAGCAGCTTCAGGGGAGAGACCCAGTACTTC. The chain recombines TRBV7-2 with TRBJ2-5, with a possible D match to TRBD1 (6 bases). Germline CDR1 and CDR2: SGHTA and FQGNSA. V was clipped by 3 bases and J by 4 bases, with 6 bases between them. CDR3 length: 12 amino acids.

This chain links TRBV19 with TRBJ1-2; maybe TRBD1 (5 bases). Trimming removed 5 bases from V and 7 bases from J, with 17 bases in between. The CDR3 consists of 14 residues. Germline-derived CDR1 and CDR2 are LNHDA and SQIVND (reference sequence). The CDR3 here is CASSRDWESIGYTF. Written as DNA, the CDR3 is TGTGCCAGTAGTCGGGACTGGGAAAGTATTGGCTACACCTTC.

The chain combines TRBV30 with TRBJ1-3; D might be TRBD1 (6 bases). Germline V lookup: CDR1 GTSNPN, CDR2 SVGIG (reference sequence). The CDR3 has 13 residues. The V end lost 2 bases, the J end lost 8 bases, and 13 bases lay between the germline ends. The CDR3 DNA is TGTGCCTGGAGTTGGGGATCAGGGGACACCATATATTTT. Translation: CAWSWGSGDTIYF.

The V call is TRBV19, the J call TRBJ2-4; D might be TRBD1 (5 bases). This CDR3 has 13 residues. From germline, CDR1 is LNHDA and CDR2 SQIVND (reference sequence). Trimming stripped 2 bases from V and 9 bases from J, with 11 bases between. The CDR3 here is CASSIRGPGIQYF. The DNA for the CDR3 is TGTGCCAGTAGTATAAGGGGTCCGGGCATTCAGTACTTC.

This chain joins TRBV6-5 and TRBJ2-3, with TRBD1 matching over 7 bases. CDR1 and CDR2 from the germline V gene are MNHEY and SVGAGI. Unmatched junction bases numbered 4, after V lost 6 bases and J lost 1 base. The length of the CDR3 is 14 residues. For the CDR3, the DNA is TGTGCCAGCAGACAGGGGTTTGGCACAGATACGCAGTATTTT. Its protein is CASRQGFGTDTQYF.

The chain combines TRBV29-1 with TRBJ2-1; 10 bases are shared with TRBD2. V shed 6 bases and J 4 bases; nucleotides not matched to a gene: 3. Germline V gives CDR1 SQVTM, CDR2 ANQGSEA. The CDR3 is 13 amino acids. In DNA, the CDR3 is TGCAGCGTCGGACTAGCGGTTTACAATGAGCAGTTCTTC. Translated: CSVGLAVYNEQFF.

In this sample, this clone turned up once. V is TRBV5-6 and J is TRBJ2-7; 9 bases line up with TRBD1. Per the germline V gene, CDR1 is SGHDT and CDR2 is YYEEEE. The CDR3 loop spans 15 amino acids. The junction had 7 bases not matched to a gene; V was cut back by 3 bases and J by 3 bases. The DNA for the CDR3 is TGTGCCAGCAGCTCCGGGACAGGGACCCTCTACGAGCAGTACTTC. It translates to CASSSGTGTLYEQYF.

The CDR3 protein is CASSRGQLAYEQYF. For the CDR3, the DNA is TGTGCCAGTAGTAGGGGACAGTTAGCCTACGAGCAGTACTTC. The chain uses TRBV19 and TRBJ2-7; the match to TRBD1 covers 7 bases. Germline lookup yields CDR1 LNHDA and CDR2 SQIVND (reference sequence). Trimming cost V 4 bases and J 2 bases; bases outside gene matches: 5. The CDR3 runs 14 residues.